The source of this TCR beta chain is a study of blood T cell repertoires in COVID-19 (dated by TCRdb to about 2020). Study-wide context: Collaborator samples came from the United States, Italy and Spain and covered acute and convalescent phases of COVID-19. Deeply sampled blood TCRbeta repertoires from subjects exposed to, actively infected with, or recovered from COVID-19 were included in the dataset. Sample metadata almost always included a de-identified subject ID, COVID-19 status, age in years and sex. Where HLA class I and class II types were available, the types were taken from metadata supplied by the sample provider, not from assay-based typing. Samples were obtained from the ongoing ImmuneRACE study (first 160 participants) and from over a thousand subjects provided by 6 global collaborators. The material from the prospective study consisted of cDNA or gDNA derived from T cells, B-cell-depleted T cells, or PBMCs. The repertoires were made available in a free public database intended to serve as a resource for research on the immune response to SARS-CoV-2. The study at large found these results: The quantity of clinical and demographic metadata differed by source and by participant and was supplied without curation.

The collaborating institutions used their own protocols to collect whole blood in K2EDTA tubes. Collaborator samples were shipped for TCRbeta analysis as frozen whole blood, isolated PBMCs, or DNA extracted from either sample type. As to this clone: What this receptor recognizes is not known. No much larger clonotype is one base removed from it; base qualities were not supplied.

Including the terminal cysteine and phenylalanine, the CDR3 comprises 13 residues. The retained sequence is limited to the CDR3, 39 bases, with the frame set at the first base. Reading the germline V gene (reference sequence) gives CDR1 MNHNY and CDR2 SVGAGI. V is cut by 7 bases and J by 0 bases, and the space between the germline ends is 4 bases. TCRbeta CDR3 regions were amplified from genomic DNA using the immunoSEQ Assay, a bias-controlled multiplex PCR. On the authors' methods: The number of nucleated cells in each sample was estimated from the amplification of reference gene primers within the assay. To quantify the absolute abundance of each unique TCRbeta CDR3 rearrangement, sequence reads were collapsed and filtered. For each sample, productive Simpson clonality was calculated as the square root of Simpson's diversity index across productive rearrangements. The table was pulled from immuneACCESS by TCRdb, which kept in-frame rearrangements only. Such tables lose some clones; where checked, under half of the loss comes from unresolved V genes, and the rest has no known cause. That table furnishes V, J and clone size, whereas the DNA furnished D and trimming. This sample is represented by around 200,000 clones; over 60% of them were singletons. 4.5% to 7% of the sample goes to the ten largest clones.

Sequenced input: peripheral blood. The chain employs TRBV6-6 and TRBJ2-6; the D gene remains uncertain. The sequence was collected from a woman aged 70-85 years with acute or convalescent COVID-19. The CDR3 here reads CASTNSGANVLTF. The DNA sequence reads TGTGCCAGCACCAACTCTGGGGCCAACGTCCTGACTTTC.